This entry lists 30 T cell receptor beta chains sequenced from one sample in a study of blood T cell repertoires in COVID-19. Measured with immunoSEQ multiplex PCR; TCRdb has only the in-frame clones, and not every one. The table has approximately 260,000 clones, about 81% seen once; the top ten hold roughly 4%. The sample comprised PBMCs or T cells enriched from blood (not recorded which). Every receptor here comes from a man aged 25 to 40 with acute COVID-19.

This sequence joins TRBV5-1 and TRBJ2-1, with 7 bases fitting TRBD1. The CDR3 spans 15 residues. Looked up from germline, CDR1 is SGHRS and CDR2 is YFSETQ. V trimming: 3 bases; J trimming: 2 bases; junction bases outside the gene matches: 5. Here the CDR3 DNA reads TGCGCCAGCAGCTCCCAGACAGGGACCTACAATGAGCAGTTCTTC. It translates to CASSSQTGTYNEQFF.

As regards this clone: One end of the junction varies from germline; a read error may be responsible. The V call is TRBV5-1, the J call TRBJ1-1; weak D call: TRBD1 (5 bases). Germline CDR1 and CDR2: SGHRS and YFSETQ. The CDR3 spans 15 residues. CDR3 bases: TGTGCCAGCAGCTTTTCCTCGACAGCGAACACTGAAGCTTTCTTT. Translated: CASSFSSTANTEAFF.

This rearrangement joins TRBV27 to TRBJ2-7; D possibly corresponds to TRBD1 (5 bases). CDR3 length equals 16 residues. CDR1 and CDR2 (germline): MNHEY, SMNVEV (reference sequence). V shed 5 bases and J shed 5 bases, with 22 bases lying between them. CDR3 amino acids: CASSPNLRQGRNEQYV. CDR3 nucleotide sequence: TGTGCCAGCAGTCCCAACCTCCGGCAGGGCCGGAACGAGCAGTACGTC.

Only one count was recorded for this clone. The chain uses TRBV7-9 and TRBJ2-1; D may be TRBD1 (6 bases). The V gene lost 2 bases and the J gene lost 5 bases, with 16 bases spanning the gap. The CDR3 is 16 amino acids. Germline CDR1 SEHNR, CDR2 FQNEAQ (reference sequence). The CDR3 is CASSLPPGTKNNEQFF. The CDR3 DNA is TGTGCCAGCAGCTTACCCCCCGGGACAAAGAACAATGAGCAGTTCTTC.

The chain carries TRBV11-2 and TRBJ2-2; D may be TRBD1 (6 bases). CDR3 length: 15 amino acids. With 1 base removed from V and 1 base from J, the gap between germline ends came to 7 bases. Per germline, CDR1 SGHAT and CDR2 FQNNGV. The CDR3 sequence is CASSLGGQNTGELFF. The CDR3 nucleotides read TGTGCCAGCAGCTTAGGGGGACAGAACACCGGGGAGCTGTTTTTT.

V usage is TRBV3-1 (or the pseudogene TRBV3-2) and J usage is TRBJ1-1; 7 bases are a match to TRBD1. This CDR3 region has 15 residues. J gave up 1 base and V 1 base, and 3 bases lay outside the gene matches. Germline values: CDR1 LGHDT, CDR2 YNNKEL (reference sequence). The CDR3 sequence: CASSQARTGNTEAFF. CDR3 sequence (DNA): TGTGCCAGCAGCCAAGCCCGGACAGGGAACACTGAAGCTTTCTTT.

The J gene is TRBJ1-1, the V gene TRBV4-1; 8 bases are shared with TRBD1. After removal of 8 bases from V and 11 bases from J, the junction contained 22 bases not matched to a gene. The CDR3 contains 16 residues. The V gene's germline CDR1 is MGHRA and CDR2 YSYEKL. CDR3 bases: TGCGCCAGCGCCGGGGGGATCCACAGGGGGGACTTTGAGGCTTTCTTT. As protein: CASAGGIHRGDFEAFF.

The rearrangement uses TRBV13 and TRBJ2-7, with D hard to call. The CDR3 is made up of 16 amino acids. V lost 5 bases and J lost 0, with 17 bases in between. Germline CDR1 reads PRHDT; CDR2 reads FYEKMQ (reference sequence). CDR3 sequence (DNA): TGTGCCAGCAGCCCCAACCGGCAGGCGCGCTCCTACGAGCAGTACGTC. Its translation is CASSPNRQARSYEQYV.

The chain recombines TRBV27 with TRBJ2-6; D possibly corresponds to TRBD1 (6 bases). V lost 5 bases to trimming and J lost 2 bases, with 10 bases between them. This CDR3 has 15 amino acids. Per germline, CDR1 MNHEY and CDR2 SMNVEV (reference sequence). The CDR3 is CASSPTGTGANVLTF. The DNA of the CDR3 is TGTGCCAGCAGTCCCACAGGGACTGGGGCCAACGTCCTGACTTTC.

This clone was counted only a few times. V and J are TRBV7-2 and TRBJ1-5, with D hard to call. The V end was cut by 3 bases, the J end by 4 bases, with 13 bases between. The length of the CDR3 is 15 residues. Germline-derived CDR1 and CDR2 are SGHTA and FQGNSA. CDR3: CASSLSFGRNQPQHF. CDR3 DNA: TGTGCCAGCAGCTTGAGTTTCGGGAGAAATCAGCCCCAGCATTTT. The entire variable domain, with the rest obtained from reference TRBV7-2 and TRBJ1-5, is as follows: GAGVSQSPSNKVTEKGKDVELRCDPISGHTALYWYRQSLGQGLEFLIYFQGNSAPDKSGLPSDRFSAERTGGSVSTLTIQRTQQEDSAVYLCASSLSFGRNQPQHFGDGTRLSIL.

The CDR3 nucleotides are TGTGCCAGCTCACCCGGGACAGCGAATGGCTACACCTTC. This translates into CASSPGTANGYTF. The chain carries TRBV18 and TRBJ1-2; TRBD1 agrees at 7 bases. The CDR3 loop spans 13 amino acids. The germline V gene encodes CDR1 KGHSH and CDR2 LQKENI. V trimming: 3 bases; J trimming: 6 bases; junction bases outside the gene matches: 4.

This chain links TRBV11-2 with TRBJ2-7; 7 nucleotides agree with TRBD1. V gave up 5 bases and J gave up 10 bases; unmatched junction bases: 14. The germline V gene has CDR1 SGHAT and CDR2 FQNNGV. There are 14 residues in the CDR3. The CDR3 region is CASSPLTGKWVQYV. The DNA of the CDR3 is TGTGCCAGCAGCCCATTGACAGGGAAATGGGTCCAGTACGTC.

This sequence joins TRBV19 and TRBJ1-2; no reliable D call. The CDR3 is 15 residues long. Germline assignment: CDR1 LNHDA and CDR2 SQIVND (reference sequence). Trimming removed 5 bases from V and 5 bases from J, with 18 bases in between. The CDR3 here is CASSPDFLDSYGYTF. The CDR3 nucleotides read TGTGCCAGTAGTCCCGACTTCCTAGATTCATATGGCTACACCTTC.

This chain joins TRBV13 and TRBJ2-3, with 13 bases matching TRBD2. The germline CDR1 and CDR2 sequences are PRHDT and FYEKMQ (reference sequence). The CDR3 loop spans 19 amino acids. V lost 5 bases, J lost 4 bases, and 15 bases stayed unmatched. The DNA of the CDR3 is TGTGCCAGCAGCACGCGACAAGGGACTAGCGGGAAGGTTGCAGATACGCAGTATTTT. It specifies CASSTRQGTSGKVADTQYF.

This chain connects TRBV13 to TRBJ1-2; TRBD1 matches 8 bases. Germline values: CDR1 PRHDT, CDR2 FYEKMQ (reference sequence). The CDR3 contains 13 residues. V dropped 5 bases and J dropped 5; count of bases not matched to a gene: 4. The CDR3 region has the DNA TGTGCCAGCAGCCCCCGACAGGGGTATGGCTACACCTTC. Protein product: CASSPRQGYGYTF.

The chain carries TRBV6-5 and TRBJ2-2, with unresolved D. Germline CDR1 and CDR2: MNHEY and SVGAGI. Trimming pared 1 base from V and 6 bases from J, leaving 6 bases between. CDR3 size: 13 residues. The CDR3 DNA reads as TGTGCCAGCAGTTACTTTACAGCCGGGGAGCTGTTTTTT. Its protein product is CASSYFTAGELFF.

The chain employs TRBV24-1 and TRBJ2-1; 8 nucleotides agree with TRBD2. V was pared by 4 bases and J by 9 bases, with 7 bases of the junction left unmatched. The CDR3 covers 14 residues. From germline, CDR1 is KGHDR and CDR2 SFDVKD. The CDR3 loop reads CATSEGTSIREQFF. The CDR3, as DNA: TGTGCCACCAGTGAGGGGACTAGTATCCGTGAGCAGTTCTTC.

This clone was counted only a few times. This sequence joins TRBV7-2 and TRBJ2-7; possibly TRBD2 for D (5 bases). Per the germline V gene, CDR1 is SGHTA and CDR2 is FQGNSA. Trimming took off 1 base at V and 6 bases at J, with 16 bases between the two ends. The length of the CDR3 is 15 residues. The CDR3 DNA sequence: TGTGCCAGCAGCTTAGTCTCGACATTAGAGGGCGAGCAGTACGTC. It translates to CASSLVSTLEGEQYV.

This chain links TRBV6-4 with TRBJ2-3; perhaps TRBD1 as D (6 bases). V gave up 3 bases and J gave up 4 bases, with 14 bases separating them. The CDR3 spans 15 residues. Per germline, CDR1 MRHNA and CDR2 SNTAGT. The DNA of the CDR3 is TGTGCCAGCAGTGATCCCGACAGGAAGCCAGATACGCAGTATTTT. Amino acid sequence: CASSDPDRKPDTQYF.

As concerns this clone: A junction end diverges from the germline sequence, so it may reflect a read error. V gene TRBV6-1 combines with J gene TRBJ1-2, with D perhaps TRBD1 (5 bases). In germline, CDR1 is MNHNS, CDR2 SASEGT. This CDR3 is built from 14 residues. CDR3 DNA sequence: TGTGCCTGCAGTGACAAGGGGTTTGGCTATGGCTACACCTTC. It specifies CACSDKGFGYGYTF.

The V and J genes are TRBV9 and TRBJ1-5, with 9 bases that match TRBD1. The V and J ends lost 7 bases and 5 bases, in that order; junction bases with no gene match: 4. This CDR3 has 13 residues. Germline V gene sequence: CDR1 SGDLS, CDR2 YYNGEE. The CDR3 DNA reads TGTGCCAGCGGGGGACAGGGTTATCAGCCCCAGCATTTT. This encodes CASGGQGYQPQHF.

This clone showed up many times. Within the sample, other DNA sequences also encode this same CDR3. This rearrangement joins TRBV29-1 to TRBJ1-1, with D unresolved. The germline CDR1 and CDR2 sequences are SQVTM and ANQGSEA. The CDR3 runs 12 residues. Trimming cost V 5 bases and J 1 base, with 8 bases left between them. The CDR3 protein is CSVLPGNTEAFF. The CDR3 DNA reads as TGCAGCGTTCTCCCGGGGAACACTGAAGCTTTCTTT. Full variable domain (outside the CDR3, taken from reference TRBV29-1 and TRBJ1-1): SAVISQKPSRDICQRGTSLTIQCQVDSQVTMMFWYRQQPGQSLTLIATANQGSEATYESGFVIDKFPISRPNLTFSTLTVSNMSPEDSSIYLCSVLPGNTEAFFGQGTRLTVV.

The rearrangement uses TRBV11-3 and TRBJ2-1, with 8 bases matching TRBD2. The CDR3 consists of 16 residues. Germline V gene sequence: CDR1 SGHNT, CDR2 YENEEA. V trimming: 3 bases; J trimming: 6 bases; junction bases outside the gene matches: 10. The CDR3 protein is CASSFTSGKRGNEQFF. The CDR3 coding sequence is TGTGCCAGCAGCTTCACTAGCGGCAAAAGAGGCAATGAGCAGTTCTTC. The whole variable domain, filled in from reference TRBV11-3 and TRBJ2-1, reads EAGVVQSPRYKIIEKKQPVAFWCNPISGHNTLYWYLQNLGQGPELLIRYENEEAVDDSQLPKDRFSAERLKGVDSTLKIQPAELGDSAVYLCASSFTSGKRGNEQFFGPGTRLTVL.

The chain uses TRBV24-1 and TRBJ1-2; 9 bases line up with TRBD1. The CDR3 sequence is 13 residues long. Per the germline V gene, CDR1 is KGHDR and CDR2 is SFDVKD. Trimming removed 5 bases from V and 8 bases from J; junction bases left unmatched: 5. CDR3 in DNA: TGTGCCACCAGTGTCGGGACAGGGAAAGGCTACACCTTC. Protein product: CATSVGTGKGYTF.

The chain carries TRBV3-1 (or the pseudogene TRBV3-2) and TRBJ1-6; possible D gene TRBD1, 5 bases. This CDR3 has 15 residues. Germline CDR1 LGHDT, CDR2 YNNKEL (reference sequence). The ends were cut back, 7 bases at V and 5 bases at J, with 15 bases in the middle. The CDR3 DNA sequence: TGTGCCAGCACCTACTGGGGCAGAGATAATTCACCCCTCCACTTT. It translates to CASTYWGRDNSPLHF.

The sample holds one count of this clone. The V and J genes are TRBV6-1 and TRBJ2-1; 7 nucleotides match TRBD1. CDR3 size: 14 residues. V was clipped by 2 bases and J by 8 bases; unmatched bases: 6. Per the germline V gene, CDR1 is MNHNS and CDR2 is SASEGT. CDR3 in amino acids: CASSERGTGDEQFF. In DNA, the CDR3 is TGTGCCAGCAGTGAACGGGGTACAGGGGATGAGCAGTTCTTC.

This rearrangement joins TRBV4-1 to TRBJ1-1; unclear D gene. CDR1 is MGHRA, CDR2 YSYEKL, per germline. This CDR3 is built from 16 residues. V was cut by 1 base and J by 1 base, with 13 bases left in between. The CDR3 spells CASSQVPLAGNTEAFF. DNA of the CDR3: TGCGCCAGCAGCCAAGTTCCTTTGGCAGGGAACACTGAAGCTTTCTTT.

The chain carries TRBV6-5 and TRBJ2-2; the match to TRBD2 covers 7 bases. The CDR3 runs to 16 residues. Germline CDR1 reads MNHEY; CDR2 reads SVGAGI. V shed 0 bases and J 4 bases; nucleotides not matched to a gene: 5. In nucleotides, the CDR3 is TGTGCCAGCAGTTACTCGCACGGGAGGCCCACCGGGGAGCTGTTTTTT. It specifies CASSYSHGRPTGELFF.

V and J are TRBV28 and TRBJ1-1, with 10 bases matching TRBD1. The CDR3 is made up of 17 amino acids. With 5 bases clipped from V and 6 bases from J, the junction kept 15 bases outside the gene matches. Germline V CDR1 and CDR2: MDHEN, SYDVKM. In nucleotides, the CDR3 is TGTGCCAGCAGTGCGACAGGGGGCCCTTTTTTCAACCCTGAAGCTTTCTTT. It specifies CASSATGGPFFNPEAFF.

This rearrangement joins TRBV19 to TRBJ1-5, with D tentatively TRBD1 (6 bases). The CDR3 loop spans 17 amino acids. Germline V gene data show CDR1 as LNHDA and CDR2 as SQIVND (reference sequence). The V gene lost 6 bases and the J gene lost 0 bases, with 18 bases spanning the gap. This CDR3 reads CASRAGTSVYSNQPQHF. CDR3 sequence (DNA): TGTGCCAGTAGGGCCGGGACATCGGTTTATAGCAATCAGCCCCAGCATTTT.